The 10 T cell receptor beta chains listed next were all sequenced from one sample in a study of control samples from healthy donors and cancer patients. Only in-frame clones appear in the TCRdb table, and some are missing; sequencing was by immunoSEQ multiplex PCR. Here the sample spans 95,000 to 150,000 clones, around 87% being singletons. Sequenced material: blood. The receptors derive from a middle-aged man in good health.

Concerning this clone: In the same sample, other DNA sequences code for this CDR3. V and J are TRBV4-3 and TRBJ2-7, with TRBD2 matching over 7 bases. Unmatched junction bases numbered 9, after V lost 4 bases and J lost 3 bases. Looked up from germline, CDR1 is LGHNA and CDR2 is YSLEER. CDR3 size: 15 residues. The chain's CDR3 is CASSPSGGLDYEQYF. The CDR3 DNA reads TGCGCCAGCAGCCCTAGCGGTGGTCTGGACTACGAGCAGTACTTC.

The DNA of the CDR3 is TGTGCCAGCAGTGACCCTACAGGGAGGGACACTGAAGCTTTCTTT. The encoded protein is CASSDPTGRDTEAFF. The chain recombines TRBV25-1 with TRBJ1-1; TRBD1 is a possible D gene (6 bases). From germline, CDR1 is MGHDK and CDR2 SYGVNS. The CDR3 has 15 amino acids. V was clipped by 3 bases and J by 3 bases, with 14 bases between them.

This clone was counted only a few times. This sequence joins TRBV11-3 and TRBJ2-7; TRBD1 is a possible D gene (5 bases). The V end was cut by 5 bases, the J end by 3 bases, with 17 bases between. The CDR3 totals 15 residues. Germline V lookup: CDR1 SGHNT, CDR2 YENEEA. The chain's CDR3 is CASSPPPGKNYEQYF. The CDR3 region has the DNA TGTGCCAGCAGCCCACCGCCAGGGAAAAACTACGAGCAGTACTTC.

The chain combines TRBV7-2 with TRBJ1-3; 8 nucleotides line up with TRBD1. In germline, CDR1 is SGHTA, CDR2 FQGNSA. The CDR3 has 16 amino acids. Trimming took 5 bases from V and 0 from J; bases not matched to a gene: 6. CDR3 coding DNA: TGTGCCAGCAGCCCACGGGACAGGAGCTCTGGAAACACCATATATTTT. This gives the protein CASSPRDRSSGNTIYF. Complete variable domain (other parts from reference TRBV7-2 and TRBJ1-3): GAGVSQSPSNKVTEKGKDVELRCDPISGHTALYWYRQSLGQGLEFLIYFQGNSAPDKSGLPSDRFSAERTGGSVSTLTIQRTQQEDSAVYLCASSPRDRSSGNTIYFGEGSWLTVV.

This clone was found a few times. V gene TRBV4-1 combines with J gene TRBJ1-2; the D is unclear. CDR1 is MGHRA, CDR2 YSYEKL, per germline. CDR3 length: 13 amino acids. With 4 bases removed from V and 7 bases from J, the gap between germline ends came to 13 bases. Written as DNA, the CDR3 is TGCGCCAGCAGCCCCGAGGAGTTCCGTGGCTACACCTTC. Protein: CASSPEEFRGYTF.

The genes are TRBV29-1 and TRBJ2-2; maybe TRBD1 (6 bases). The V end was cut by 4 bases, the J end by 5 bases, with 11 bases between. Germline assignment: CDR1 SQVTM and CDR2 ANQGSEA. This CDR3 region has 13 residues. This CDR3 reads CSVVQGQTGELFF. For the CDR3, the DNA is TGCAGCGTTGTCCAGGGGCAGACCGGGGAGCTGTTTTTT.

In this sample, this clone turned up once. This rearrangement joins TRBV30 to TRBJ2-7; D is uncertain. The V and J ends lost 5 bases and 2 bases respectively, with 13 bases between them. Per the germline V gene, CDR1 is GTSNPN and CDR2 is SVGIG (reference sequence). The CDR3 spans 13 residues. CDR3 sequence reads: CAWFSKETYEQYF. CDR3 nucleotide sequence: TGTGCCTGGTTCTCCAAGGAAACCTACGAGCAGTACTTC.

The chain is built from TRBV30 and TRBJ1-2; D gene ambiguous. The germline V gene encodes CDR1 GTSNPN and CDR2 SVGIG (reference sequence). This CDR3 comprises 13 residues. With 1 base removed from V and 5 bases from J, the gap between germline ends came to 11 bases. In DNA, the CDR3 is TGTGCCTGGAGTGGAGGACGGGAATATGGCTACACCTTC. This sequence encodes CAWSGGREYGYTF.

V is TRBV24-1 and J is TRBJ2-1, with D possibly matching TRBD1 (5 bases). CDR1 is KGHDR, CDR2 SFDVKD, per germline. The CDR3 is made up of 16 amino acids. The ends were cut back, 5 bases at V and 6 bases at J, with 19 bases in the middle. The CDR3 loop is CATSGPQGLYSNEQFF. CDR3 nucleotides: TGTGCCACCAGTGGACCCCAGGGTCTGTATAGCAATGAGCAGTTCTTC.

The rearrangement uses TRBV5-4 and TRBJ1-2; 10 bases fit TRBD1. CDR1 SGHNT and CDR2 YYREEE come from the germline V gene (reference sequence). V was pared by 4 bases and J by 4 bases, with 7 bases of the junction left unmatched. The CDR3 length is 15 residues. CDR3 nucleotides: TGTGCCAGCAGCCTAGGGACAGGGGAGGGCTATGGCTACACCTTC. Protein sequence: CASSLGTGEGYGYTF.